A single sample gave rise to the 27 T cell receptor beta chains below, sequenced in a study of blood T cell repertoires in COVID-19. Assay: immunoSEQ multiplex PCR; the TCRdb copy retains only in-frame clones and omits some. The data contain 250,000 to 350,000 clones, around 86% of them singletons. The specimen sequenced was PBMCs or T cells enriched from blood (not recorded which). Receptor source: a woman between 18 and 29 years old who had recovered from COVID-19.

The chain carries TRBV5-1 and TRBJ1-5; D remains ambiguous. V was cut by 4 bases and J by 7 bases, with 18 bases left in between. The CDR3 consists of 15 residues. CDR1 and CDR2 (germline): SGHRS, YFSETQ. This CDR3 reads CASSVVAGSGQPQHF. CDR3 nucleotides: TGCGCCAGCAGCGTTGTTGCGGGCTCGGGGCAGCCCCAGCATTTT.

V gene TRBV6-5 combines with J gene TRBJ1-1; maybe TRBD1 (5 bases). CDR1 and CDR2 (germline): MNHEY, SVGAGI. Trimming pared 2 bases from V and 1 base from J, leaving 8 bases between. This CDR3 region has 14 residues. As DNA, the CDR3 is TGTGCCAGCAGTTACGACAGAAGGAACACTGAAGCTTTCTTT. This codes for CASSYDRRNTEAFF.

V and J are TRBV3-1 (or the pseudogene TRBV3-2) and TRBJ1-1; TRBD1 aligns across 8 bases. The germline gives CDR1 LGHDT, CDR2 YNNKEL (reference sequence). The CDR3 is 15 residues long. V was clipped by 4 bases and J by 0 bases; unmatched bases: 4. The chain's CDR3 is CASSRRTGMNTEAFF. CDR3 nucleotide sequence: TGTGCCAGCAGCCGTAGGACAGGGATGAACACTGAAGCTTTCTTT.

As DNA, the CDR3 is TGTGCCAGCCGACAGGACTACGAGCAGTACTTC. It yields the protein CASRQDYEQYF. The gene calls are TRBV28 and TRBJ2-7; possibly TRBD1 for D (6 bases). CDR3 size: 11 residues. V lost 8 bases to trimming and J lost 3 bases, with 8 bases between them. CDR1 is MDHEN and CDR2 is SYDVKM in the germline V gene.

The chain uses TRBV9 and TRBJ2-2; 8 bases map to TRBD2. This CDR3 has 16 amino acids. With V trimmed by 0 bases and J by 3 bases, 4 bases remained unmatched. Per the germline V gene, CDR1 is SGDLS and CDR2 is YYNGEE. The DNA of the CDR3 is TGTGCCAGCAGCGTAGAGGGAGCGGGAGACACCGGGGAGCTGTTTTTT. Amino acids: CASSVEGAGDTGELFF.

This sequence joins TRBV2 and TRBJ1-3; 8 bases agree with TRBD1. From germline, CDR1 is SNHLY and CDR2 FYNNEI. V dropped 6 bases and J dropped 8; count of bases not matched to a gene: 12. This CDR3 spans 15 amino acids. Here the CDR3 DNA reads TGTGCCAGCAGGGCCGGACAGGGCATCGAGGACACCATATATTTT. It yields the protein CASRAGQGIEDTIYF.

This clone appeared a single time. The V and J genes are TRBV6-5 and TRBJ2-3, with a possible D match to TRBD2 (6 bases). CDR3 length equals 13 residues. CDR1 is MNHEY, CDR2 SVGAGI, per germline. Trimming left V 6 bases short and J 2 bases short, with 9 bases between. CDR3 DNA: TGTGCCAGCAGGGAGGGGTACACAGATACGCAGTATTTT. It specifies CASREGYTDTQYF.

The rearrangement links TRBV18 to TRBJ2-2; possibly TRBD1 for D (5 bases). Trimming took off 0 bases at V and 2 bases at J, with 10 bases between the two ends. This CDR3 comprises 16 residues. From germline, CDR1 is KGHSH and CDR2 LQKENI. Here the CDR3 reads CASSPPQGLNTGELFF. CDR3 nucleotides: TGTGCCAGCTCACCACCGCAGGGCCTTAACACCGGGGAGCTGTTTTTT.

V and J are TRBV10-3 and TRBJ2-2; 7 bases match TRBD2. CDR1 is ENHRY and CDR2 is SYGVKD in the germline V gene. J gave up 2 bases and V 4 bases, and 4 bases lay outside the gene matches. This CDR3 spans 15 amino acids. CDR3 amino acids: CAISVGGSNTGELFF. The CDR3 region has the DNA TGTGCCATCAGTGTGGGGGGGAGTAACACCGGGGAGCTGTTTTTT.

This chain links TRBV12-3 or TRBV12-4 with TRBJ1-3; D may be TRBD1 (6 bases). This CDR3 region has 12 residues. Trimming left V 3 bases short and J 9 bases short, with 9 bases between. The CDR3 nucleotides read TGTGCCAGCAGTTTCAGGGGTTTCACCATATATTTT. This translates into CASSFRGFTIYF.

The rearrangement uses TRBV25-1 and TRBJ2-5; 9 bases match TRBD2. V trimming: 5 bases; J trimming: 5 bases; junction bases outside the gene matches: 9. Germline V gives CDR1 MGHDK, CDR2 SYGVNS. CDR3 length: 15 residues. The CDR3 is CASSPSAGGQETQYF. CDR3 DNA sequence: TGTGCCAGCAGTCCCTCGGCGGGGGGGCAGGAGACCCAGTACTTC.

This rearrangement joins TRBV5-1 to TRBJ1-2; 7 bases match TRBD1. CDR1 is SGHRS, CDR2 YFSETQ, per germline. CDR3 length: 18 amino acids. The V gene end was trimmed by 2 bases and the J gene end by 5 bases; junction bases not matched to a gene: 18. The CDR3 nucleotides are TGCGCCAGCAGCTTCCGGACAGGACCGACGTCGGTTCATTATGGCTACACCTTC. This gives the protein CASSFRTGPTSVHYGYTF.

CDR3 loop: CASSVGSGRYHEQYF. CDR3 nucleotides: TGTGCCAGCAGCGTAGGAAGCGGGAGGTACCACGAGCAGTACTTC. The chain carries TRBV9 and TRBJ2-7; 9 positions agree with TRBD2. Germline CDR1 SGDLS, CDR2 YYNGEE. This CDR3 spans 15 amino acids. With 0 bases clipped from V and 5 bases from J, the junction kept 6 bases outside the gene matches.

The rearrangement links TRBV6-5 to TRBJ1-1; D is undetermined. The V end was cut by 6 bases, the J end by 0 bases, with 11 bases between. CDR1 and CDR2 from the germline V gene are MNHEY and SVGAGI. The CDR3 consists of 14 residues. The CDR3 is CASSNRRVNTEAFF. The CDR3 region has the DNA TGTGCCAGCAGCAATCGCCGGGTGAACACTGAAGCTTTCTTT.

The rearrangement joins TRBV4-2 to TRBJ2-3, with 9 bases lining up with TRBD2. The V segment lost 0 bases and the J segment 14 bases; nucleotides outside the gene matches: 15. In germline, CDR1 is LGHNA, CDR2 YNFKEQ. The CDR3 is made up of 16 amino acids. CDR3 DNA: TGTGCCAGCAGCCAAGATTCCACGACTAGCGGACCTCGCGGGTATTTT. Protein sequence: CASSQDSTTSGPRGYF.

In the case of this clone: Additional DNA sequences in this sample encode the identical CDR3. The chain uses TRBV5-1 and TRBJ1-1; tentatively, D is TRBD1 (5 bases). The V gene's germline CDR1 is SGHRS and CDR2 YFSETQ. The CDR3 is 13 amino acids. The germline V and J ends were trimmed by 2 bases and 1 base, with 6 bases remaining between them. CDR3 sequence reads: CASSFTGNTEAFF. The DNA for the CDR3 is TGCGCCAGCAGCTTCACAGGGAACACTGAAGCTTTCTTT.

The chain carries TRBV28 and TRBJ1-2; D ambiguous. V was clipped by 3 bases and J by 0 bases, with 11 bases between them. The CDR3 length is 15 residues. Germline V gene sequence: CDR1 MDHEN, CDR2 SYDVKM. The CDR3 bases are TGTGCCAGCAGTTTCCCAACACATACTAACTATGGCTACACCTTC. This codes for CASSFPTHTNYGYTF.

The chain links TRBV4-1 to TRBJ2-7; D might be TRBD1 (6 bases). CDR1 is MGHRA, CDR2 YSYEKL, per germline. This CDR3 contains 16 residues. The V end was cut by 4 bases, the J end by 1 base, with 17 bases between. For the CDR3, the DNA is TGCGCCAGCAGCCCCCGCATATCAGGGACATCCTACGAGCAGTACTTC. Translation gives CASSPRISGTSYEQYF.

This chain joins TRBV12-5 and TRBJ2-1, with 9 bases lining up with TRBD2. The junction had 10 bases not matched to a gene; V was cut back by 0 bases and J by 7 bases. The germline V gene encodes CDR1 LGHNT and CDR2 FRNRAP. This CDR3 spans 17 amino acids. The CDR3 bases are TGTGCTAGTGGTTTGGTACCGGGACTAGCCCTAGAAAATGAGCAGTTCTTC. Its protein product is CASGLVPGLALENEQFF. The variable domain in full, completed from reference TRBV12-5 and TRBJ2-1, reads DARVTQTPRHKVTEMGQEVTMRCQPILGHNTVFWYRQTMMQGLELLAYFRNRAPLDDSGMPKDRFSAEMPDATLATLKIQPSEPRDSAVYFCASGLVPGLALENEQFFGPGTRLTVL.

The V call is TRBV18, the J call TRBJ1-1; 10 nucleotides agree with TRBD1. Germline V lookup: CDR1 KGHSH, CDR2 LQKENI. Trimming cost V 3 bases and J 4 bases; bases outside gene matches: 8. The CDR3 has 16 residues. In nucleotides, the CDR3 is TGTGCCAGCTCACCGCAGACAGGGGGCCTAGTCACTGAAGCTTTCTTT. Residues: CASSPQTGGLVTEAFF. Combining the CDR3 with reference TRBV18 and TRBJ1-1 gives the whole variable domain NAGVMQNPRHLVRRRGQEARLRCSPMKGHSHVYWYRQLPEEGLKFMVYLQKENIIDESGMPKERFSAEFPKEGPSILRIQQVVRGDSAAYFCASSPQTGGLVTEAFFGQGTRLTVV.

This clone was observed a few times. V is TRBV5-5 and J is TRBJ1-1; no reliable D call. The V end lost 4 bases, the J end lost 1 base, and 17 bases lay between the germline ends. CDR3 length: 16 amino acids. CDR1 is SGHKS and CDR2 is YYEKEE in the germline V gene (reference sequence). CDR3 amino acids: CASSTGIGPENTEAFF. CDR3 in DNA: TGTGCCAGCAGCACGGGGATTGGGCCGGAGAACACTGAAGCTTTCTTT.

The chain uses TRBV6-5 and TRBJ2-1; TRBD2 matches at 8 bases. Germline V CDR1 and CDR2: MNHEY, SVGAGI. CDR3 length: 13 residues. With 8 bases clipped from V and 10 bases from J, the junction kept 10 bases outside the gene matches. CDR3 nucleotides: TGTGCCAGCTTTTTTCGGGGGGGCAGCGAGCAGTTCTTC. It yields the protein CASFFRGGSEQFF.

The J gene is TRBJ2-2, the V gene TRBV6-5; 12 nucleotides agree with TRBD2. V lost 11 bases and J lost 8; bases outside the gene matches: 12. Germline CDR1 is MNHEY and CDR2 is SVGAGI. The CDR3 is made up of 15 amino acids. The CDR3 region is CAGRGLAGGPGELFF. The CDR3 DNA is TGTGCCGGAAGGGGGCTAGCGGGAGGGCCGGGGGAGCTGTTTTTT.

J is TRBJ1-2 and V is TRBV19, with 7 bases identical to TRBD1. V dropped 6 bases and J dropped 5; count of bases not matched to a gene: 9. Germline V gives CDR1 LNHDA, CDR2 SQIVND (reference sequence). The CDR3 contains 14 residues. The CDR3, as DNA: TGTGCCAGTAGCCTCAGGGGGAAAGAGTATGGCTACACCTTC. It yields the protein CASSLRGKEYGYTF.

Details on this clone: The same CDR3 is also encoded by other DNA sequences in this sample. V usage is TRBV6-5 and J usage is TRBJ2-7, with D possibly matching TRBD1 (6 bases). Germline V gene lookup returns CDR1 MNHEY and CDR2 SVGAGI. Trimming pared 5 bases from V and 0 bases from J, leaving 11 bases between. CDR3 length: 14 amino acids. The DNA for the CDR3 is TGTGCCAGCAGTCCCAGGGGAAGCTCCTACGAGCAGTACTTC. As protein: CASSPRGSSYEQYF.

The chain joins TRBV30 to TRBJ2-1; the D is unclear. Trimming took off 2 bases at V and 1 base at J, with 3 bases between the two ends. CDR1 and CDR2 from the germline V gene are GTSNPN and SVGIG (reference sequence). This CDR3 is 12 amino acids long. The CDR3 loop reads CAWSLSYNEQFF. CDR3 DNA sequence: TGTGCCTGGAGTTTATCCTACAATGAGCAGTTCTTC.

This chain links TRBV5-5 with TRBJ1-2; tentatively, D is TRBD1 (6 bases). The germline V gene has CDR1 SGHKS and CDR2 YYEKEE (reference sequence). Trimming removed 2 bases from V and 1 base from J, with 9 bases in between. The CDR3 consists of 14 residues. CDR3 region: CASSFEQGNYGYTF. The CDR3 DNA sequence: TGTGCCAGCAGCTTCGAACAGGGTAACTATGGCTACACCTTC.